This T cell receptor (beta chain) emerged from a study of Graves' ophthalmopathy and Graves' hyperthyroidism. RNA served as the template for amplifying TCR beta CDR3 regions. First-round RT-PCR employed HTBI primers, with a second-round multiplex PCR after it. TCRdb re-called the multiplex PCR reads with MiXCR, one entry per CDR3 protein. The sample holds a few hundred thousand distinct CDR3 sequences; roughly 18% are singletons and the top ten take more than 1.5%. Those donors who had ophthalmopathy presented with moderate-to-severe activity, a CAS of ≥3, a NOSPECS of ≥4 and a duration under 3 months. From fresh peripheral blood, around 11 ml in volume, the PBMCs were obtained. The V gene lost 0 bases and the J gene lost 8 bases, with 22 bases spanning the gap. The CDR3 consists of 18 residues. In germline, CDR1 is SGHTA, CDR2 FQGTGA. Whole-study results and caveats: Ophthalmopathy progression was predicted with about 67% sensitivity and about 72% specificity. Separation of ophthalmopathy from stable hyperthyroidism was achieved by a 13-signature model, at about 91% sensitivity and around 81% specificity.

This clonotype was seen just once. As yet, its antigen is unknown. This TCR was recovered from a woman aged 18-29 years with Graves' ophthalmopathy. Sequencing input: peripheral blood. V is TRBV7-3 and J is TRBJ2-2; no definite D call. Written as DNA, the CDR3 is TGTGCCAGCAGCTTAACCCTGGGTCGACTCGGATCTGCGGGGGAGCTGTTTTTT. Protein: CASSLTLGRLGSAGELFF.